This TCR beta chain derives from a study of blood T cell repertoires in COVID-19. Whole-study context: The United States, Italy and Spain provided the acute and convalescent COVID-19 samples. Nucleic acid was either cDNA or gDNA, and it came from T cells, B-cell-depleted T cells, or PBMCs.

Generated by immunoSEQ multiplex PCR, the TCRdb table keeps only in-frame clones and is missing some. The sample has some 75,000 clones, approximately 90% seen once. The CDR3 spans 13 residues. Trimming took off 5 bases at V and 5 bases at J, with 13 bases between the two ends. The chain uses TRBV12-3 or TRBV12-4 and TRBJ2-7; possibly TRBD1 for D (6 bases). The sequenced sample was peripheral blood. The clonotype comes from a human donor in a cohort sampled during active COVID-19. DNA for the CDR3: TGTGCCAGCAGTAGTGGGGGCCGGGACGAGCAGTACTTC. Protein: CASSSGGRDEQYF.